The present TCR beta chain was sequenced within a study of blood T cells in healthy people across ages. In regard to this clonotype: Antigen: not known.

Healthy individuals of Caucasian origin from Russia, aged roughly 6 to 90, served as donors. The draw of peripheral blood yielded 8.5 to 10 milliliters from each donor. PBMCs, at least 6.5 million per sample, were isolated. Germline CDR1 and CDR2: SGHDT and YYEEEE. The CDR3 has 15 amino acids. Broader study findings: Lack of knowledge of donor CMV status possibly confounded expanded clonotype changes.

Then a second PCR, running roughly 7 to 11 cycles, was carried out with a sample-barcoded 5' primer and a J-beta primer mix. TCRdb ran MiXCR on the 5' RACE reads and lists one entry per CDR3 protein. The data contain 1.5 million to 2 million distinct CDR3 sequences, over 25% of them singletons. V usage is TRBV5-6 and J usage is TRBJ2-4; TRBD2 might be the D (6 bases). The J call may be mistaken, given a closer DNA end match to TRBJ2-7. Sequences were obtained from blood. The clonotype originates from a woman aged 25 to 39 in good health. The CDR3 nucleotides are TGTGCCAGCAGCACGGGACTCCGGGTGATGGACGAGCAGTACTTC. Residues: CASSTGLRVMDEQYF.